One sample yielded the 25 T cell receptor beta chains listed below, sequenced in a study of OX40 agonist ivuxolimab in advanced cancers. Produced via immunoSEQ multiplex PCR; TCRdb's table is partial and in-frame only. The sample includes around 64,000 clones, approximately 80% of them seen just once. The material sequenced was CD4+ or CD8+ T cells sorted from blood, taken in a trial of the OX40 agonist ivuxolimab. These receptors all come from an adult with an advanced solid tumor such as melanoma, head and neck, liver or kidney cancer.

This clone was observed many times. The CDR3 loop reads CASSLDGDSNQPQHF. The CDR3 coding sequence is TGCGCCAGCAGCTTGGACGGGGATAGCAATCAGCCCCAGCATTTT. The rearrangement uses TRBV5-1 and TRBJ1-5; unclear D gene. Trimming left V 0 bases short and J 0 bases short, with 7 bases between. Germline-derived CDR1 and CDR2 are SGHRS and YFSETQ. This CDR3 region has 15 residues.

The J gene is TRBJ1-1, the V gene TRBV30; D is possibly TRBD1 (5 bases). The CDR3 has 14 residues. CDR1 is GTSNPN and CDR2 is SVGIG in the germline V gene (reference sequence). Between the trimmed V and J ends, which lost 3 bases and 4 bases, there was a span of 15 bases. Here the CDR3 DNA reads TGTGCCTGGAGCGGGACGGCCTGGGGCACTGAAGCTTTCTTT. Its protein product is CAWSGTAWGTEAFF.

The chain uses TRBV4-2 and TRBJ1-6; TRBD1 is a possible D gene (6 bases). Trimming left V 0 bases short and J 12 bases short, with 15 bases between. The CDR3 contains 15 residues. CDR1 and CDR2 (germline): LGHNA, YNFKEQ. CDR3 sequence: CASSQDPQGQLPLHF. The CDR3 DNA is TGTGCCAGCAGCCAAGACCCCCAAGGACAGCTACCCCTCCACTTT.

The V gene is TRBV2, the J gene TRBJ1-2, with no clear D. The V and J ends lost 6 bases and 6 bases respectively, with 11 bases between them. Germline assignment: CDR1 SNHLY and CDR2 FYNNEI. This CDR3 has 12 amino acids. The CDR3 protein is CASSPLQDGYTF. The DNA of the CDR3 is TGTGCCAGCAGCCCCCTCCAGGATGGCTACACCTTC.

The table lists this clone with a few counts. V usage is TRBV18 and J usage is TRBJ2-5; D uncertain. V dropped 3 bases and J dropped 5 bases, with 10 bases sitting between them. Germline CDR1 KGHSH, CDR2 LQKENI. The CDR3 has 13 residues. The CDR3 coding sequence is TGTGCCAGCTCACCCGGGCTAACCGAGACCCAGTACTTC. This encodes CASSPGLTETQYF.

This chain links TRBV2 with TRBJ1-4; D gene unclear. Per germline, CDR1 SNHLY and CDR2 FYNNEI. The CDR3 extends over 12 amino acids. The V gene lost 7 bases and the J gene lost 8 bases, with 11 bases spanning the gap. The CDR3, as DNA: TGTGCCAGCACACGAACGAAGGAAAAACTGTTTTTT. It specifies CASTRTKEKLFF.

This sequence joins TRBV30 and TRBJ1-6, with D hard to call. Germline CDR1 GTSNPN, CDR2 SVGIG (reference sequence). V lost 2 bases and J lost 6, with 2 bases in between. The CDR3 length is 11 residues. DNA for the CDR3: TGTGCCTGGAGTTTTAATTCACCCCTCCACTTT. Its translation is CAWSFNSPLHF.

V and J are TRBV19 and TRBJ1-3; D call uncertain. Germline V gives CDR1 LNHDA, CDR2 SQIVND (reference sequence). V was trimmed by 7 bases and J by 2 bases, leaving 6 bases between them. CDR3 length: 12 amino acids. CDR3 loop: CASKSPGNTIYF. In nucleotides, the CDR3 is TGTGCCAGTAAATCCCCTGGAAACACCATATATTTT.

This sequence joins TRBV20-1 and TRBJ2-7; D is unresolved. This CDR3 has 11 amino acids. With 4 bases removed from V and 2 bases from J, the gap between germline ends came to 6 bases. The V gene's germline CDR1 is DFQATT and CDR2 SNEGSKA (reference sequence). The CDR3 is CSANGPYEQYF. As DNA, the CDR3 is TGCAGTGCTAATGGCCCCTACGAGCAGTACTTC.

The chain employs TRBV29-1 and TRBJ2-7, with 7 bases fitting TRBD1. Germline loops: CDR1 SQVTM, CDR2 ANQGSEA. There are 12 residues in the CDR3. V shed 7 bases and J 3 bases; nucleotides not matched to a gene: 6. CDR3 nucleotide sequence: TGCAGCGGTCAGACAGGGATCTACGAGCAGTACTTC. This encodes CSGQTGIYEQYF.

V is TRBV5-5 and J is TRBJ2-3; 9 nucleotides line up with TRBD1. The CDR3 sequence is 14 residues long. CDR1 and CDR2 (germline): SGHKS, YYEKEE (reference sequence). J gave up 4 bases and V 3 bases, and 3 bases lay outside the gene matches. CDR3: CASSSRQGADTQYF. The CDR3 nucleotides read TGTGCCAGCAGCTCCAGACAGGGGGCAGATACGCAGTATTTT. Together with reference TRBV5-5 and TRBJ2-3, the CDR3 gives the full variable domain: DAGVTQSPTHLIKTRGQQVTLRCSPISGHKSVSWYQQVLGQGPQFIFQYYEKEERGRGNFPDRFSARQFPNYSSELNVNALLLGDSALYLCASSSRQGADTQYFGPGTRLTVL.

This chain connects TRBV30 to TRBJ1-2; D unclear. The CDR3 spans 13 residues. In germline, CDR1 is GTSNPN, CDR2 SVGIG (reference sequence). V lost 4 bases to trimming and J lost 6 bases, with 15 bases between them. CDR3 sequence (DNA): TGTGCCTGGACATTCCGGACGAAAGATGGCTACACCTTC. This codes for CAWTFRTKDGYTF.

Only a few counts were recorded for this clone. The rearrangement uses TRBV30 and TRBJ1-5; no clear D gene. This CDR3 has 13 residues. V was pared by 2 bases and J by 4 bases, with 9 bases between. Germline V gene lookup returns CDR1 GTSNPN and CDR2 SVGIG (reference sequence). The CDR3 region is CAWSSTENQPQHF. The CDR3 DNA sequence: TGTGCCTGGAGTTCAACCGAGAATCAGCCCCAGCATTTT.

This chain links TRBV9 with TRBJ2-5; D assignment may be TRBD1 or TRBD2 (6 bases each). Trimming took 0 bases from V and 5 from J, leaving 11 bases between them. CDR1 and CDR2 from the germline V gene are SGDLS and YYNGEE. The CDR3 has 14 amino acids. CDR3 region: CASSVGWGAETQYF. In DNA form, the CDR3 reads TGTGCCAGCAGCGTAGGTTGGGGGGCCGAGACCCAGTACTTC. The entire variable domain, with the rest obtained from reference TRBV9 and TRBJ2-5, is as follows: DSGVTQTPKHLITATGQRVTLRCSPRSGDLSVYWYQQSLDQGLQFLIQYYNGEERAKGNILERFSAQQFPDLHSELNLSSLELGDSALYFCASSVGWGAETQYFGPGTRLLVL.

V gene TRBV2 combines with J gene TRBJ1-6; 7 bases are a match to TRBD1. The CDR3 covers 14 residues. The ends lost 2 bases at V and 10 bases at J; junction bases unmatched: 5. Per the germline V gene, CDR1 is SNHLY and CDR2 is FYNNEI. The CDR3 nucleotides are TGTGCCAGCAGTGAAACAGGGGAAGCCTCACCCCTCCACTTT. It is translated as CASSETGEASPLHF.

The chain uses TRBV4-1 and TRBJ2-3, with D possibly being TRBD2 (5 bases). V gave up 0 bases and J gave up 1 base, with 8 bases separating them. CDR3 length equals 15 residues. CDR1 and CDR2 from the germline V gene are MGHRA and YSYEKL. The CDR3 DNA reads TGCGCCAGCAGCCAAGAGAGGACTGGCACAGATACGCAGTATTTT. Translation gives CASSQERTGTDTQYF.

The CDR3 DNA reads as TGTGCCAGCTCGCAACTAAGGGGGCCCTCCTACGAGCAGTACTTC. Protein product: CASSQLRGPSYEQYF. This chain joins TRBV18 and TRBJ2-7, with TRBD1 matching over 7 bases. The CDR3 is made up of 15 amino acids. The germline CDR1 and CDR2 sequences are KGHSH and LQKENI. The trim removed 6 bases at V and 0 bases at J, leaving 8 bases unmatched. The full variable domain, its missing parts supplied by reference TRBV18 and TRBJ2-7, is NAGVMQNPRHLVRRRGQEARLRCSPMKGHSHVYWYRQLPEEGLKFMVYLQKENIIDESGMPKERFSAEFPKEGPSILRIQQVVRGDSAAYFCASSQLRGPSYEQYFGPGTRLTVT.

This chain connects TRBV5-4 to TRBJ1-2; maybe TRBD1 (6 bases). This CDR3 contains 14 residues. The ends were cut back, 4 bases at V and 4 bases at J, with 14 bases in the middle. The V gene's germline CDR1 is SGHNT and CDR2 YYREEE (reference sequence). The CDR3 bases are TGTGCCAGCAGCGGTATTGACAGGAGCTATGGCTACACCTTC. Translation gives CASSGIDRSYGYTF.

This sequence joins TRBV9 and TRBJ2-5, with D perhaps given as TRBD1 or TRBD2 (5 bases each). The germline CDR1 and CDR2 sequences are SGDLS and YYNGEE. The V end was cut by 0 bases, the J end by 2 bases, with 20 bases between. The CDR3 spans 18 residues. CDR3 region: CASSVETAVGACQETQYF. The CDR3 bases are TGTGCCAGCAGCGTAGAGACGGCAGTCGGGGCATGTCAAGAGACCCAGTACTTC.

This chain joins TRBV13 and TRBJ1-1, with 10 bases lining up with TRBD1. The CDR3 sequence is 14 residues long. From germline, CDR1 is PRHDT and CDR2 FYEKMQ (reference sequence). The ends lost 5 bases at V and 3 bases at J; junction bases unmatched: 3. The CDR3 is CASSADRGHTEAFF. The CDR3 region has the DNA TGTGCCAGCAGCGCCGACAGGGGGCACACTGAAGCTTTCTTT.

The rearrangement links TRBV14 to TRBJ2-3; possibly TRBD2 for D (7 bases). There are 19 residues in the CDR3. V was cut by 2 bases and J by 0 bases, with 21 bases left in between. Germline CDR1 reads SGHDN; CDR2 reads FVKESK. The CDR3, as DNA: TGTGCCAGCAGCCAAAATCTGCGCACGGGGGGCTATAGCACAGATACGCAGTATTTT. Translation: CASSQNLRTGGYSTDTQYF. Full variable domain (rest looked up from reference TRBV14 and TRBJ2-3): EAGVTQFPSHSVIEKGQTVTLRCDPISGHDNLYWYRRVMGKEIKFLLHFVKESKQDESGMPNNRFLAERTGGTYSTLKVQPAELEDSGVYFCASSQNLRTGGYSTDTQYFGPGTRLTVL.

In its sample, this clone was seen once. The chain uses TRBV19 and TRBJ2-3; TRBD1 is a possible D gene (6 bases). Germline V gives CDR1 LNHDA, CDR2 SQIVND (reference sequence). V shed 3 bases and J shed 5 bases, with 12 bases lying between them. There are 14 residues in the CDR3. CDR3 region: CASSMARGGDTQYF. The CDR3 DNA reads TGTGCCAGTAGTATGGCGAGAGGGGGAGATACGCAGTATTTT.

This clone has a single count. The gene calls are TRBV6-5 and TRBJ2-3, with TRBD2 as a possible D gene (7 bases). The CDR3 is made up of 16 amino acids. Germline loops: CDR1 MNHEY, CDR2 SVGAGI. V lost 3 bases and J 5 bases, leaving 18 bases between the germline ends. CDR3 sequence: CASSYGGGQGLDTQYF. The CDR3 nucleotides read TGTGCCAGCAGTTATGGGGGGGGGCAAGGTCTAGATACGCAGTATTTT.

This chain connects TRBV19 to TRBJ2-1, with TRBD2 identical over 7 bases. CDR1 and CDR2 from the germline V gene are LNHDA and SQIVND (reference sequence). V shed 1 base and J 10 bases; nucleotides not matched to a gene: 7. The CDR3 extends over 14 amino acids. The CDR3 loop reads CASSIGGGRSEQFF. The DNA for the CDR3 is TGTGCCAGTAGTATAGGGGGGGGTAGGAGCGAGCAGTTCTTC.

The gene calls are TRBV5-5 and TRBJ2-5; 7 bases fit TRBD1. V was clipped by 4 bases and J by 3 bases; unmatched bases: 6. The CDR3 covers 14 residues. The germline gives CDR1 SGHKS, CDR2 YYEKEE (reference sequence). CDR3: CASSIQGQEETQYF. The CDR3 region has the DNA TGTGCCAGCAGCATCCAAGGACAGGAAGAGACCCAGTACTTC.